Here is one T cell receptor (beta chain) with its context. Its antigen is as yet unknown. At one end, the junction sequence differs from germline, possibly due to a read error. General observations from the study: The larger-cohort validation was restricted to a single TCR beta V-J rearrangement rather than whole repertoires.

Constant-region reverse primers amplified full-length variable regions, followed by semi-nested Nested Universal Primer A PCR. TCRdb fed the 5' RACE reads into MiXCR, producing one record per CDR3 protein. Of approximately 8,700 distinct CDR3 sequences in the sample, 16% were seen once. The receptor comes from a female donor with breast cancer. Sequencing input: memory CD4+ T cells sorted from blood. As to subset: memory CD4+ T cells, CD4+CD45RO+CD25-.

The CDR3 loop reads CASSRTAPGGLFF. CDR3 DNA sequence: TGTGCCAGCAGCCGAACAGCCCCCGGGGGGCTGTTTTTT. The rearrangement uses TRBV7-3 and TRBJ2-2, with D possibly matching TRBD2 (6 bases). Per the germline V gene, CDR1 is SGHTA and CDR2 is FQGTGA. The CDR3 runs to 13 residues.